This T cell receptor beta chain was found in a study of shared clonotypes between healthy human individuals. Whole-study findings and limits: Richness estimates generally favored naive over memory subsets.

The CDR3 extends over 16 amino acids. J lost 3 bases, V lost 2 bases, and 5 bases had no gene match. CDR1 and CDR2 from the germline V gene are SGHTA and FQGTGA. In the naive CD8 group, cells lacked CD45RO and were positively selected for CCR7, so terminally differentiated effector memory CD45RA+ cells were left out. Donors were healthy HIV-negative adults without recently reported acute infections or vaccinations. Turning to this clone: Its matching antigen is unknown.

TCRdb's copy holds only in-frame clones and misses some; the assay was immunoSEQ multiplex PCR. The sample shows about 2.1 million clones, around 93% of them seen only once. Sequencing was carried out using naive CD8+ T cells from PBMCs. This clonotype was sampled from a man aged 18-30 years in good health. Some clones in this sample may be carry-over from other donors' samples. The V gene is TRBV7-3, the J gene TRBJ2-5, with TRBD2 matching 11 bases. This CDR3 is CASSLLPGLAEETQYF. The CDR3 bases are TGTGCCAGCAGCTTATTACCGGGACTAGCGGAAGAGACCCAGTACTTC. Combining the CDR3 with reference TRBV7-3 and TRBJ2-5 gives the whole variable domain GAGVSQTPSNKVTEKGKYVELRCDPISGHTALYWYRQSLGQGPEFLIYFQGTGAADDSGLPNDRFFAVRPEGSVSTLKIQRTERGDSAVYLCASSLLPGLAEETQYFGPGTRLLVL.